This TCR beta chain is from a study of T cells in Graves' hyperthyroidism and ophthalmopathy. It was RNA transcripts that yielded the amplified TCR beta CDR3 regions. Initially, a first-round RT-PCR of the TCR CDR3 employed the HTBI primer set. TCRdb reprocessed the multiplex PCR reads via MiXCR and lists one record per CDR3 protein. This sample has fewer than 650,000 distinct CDR3 sequences, with 40% to 55% found just once. This CDR3 contains 11 residues. The germline V gene encodes CDR1 SQVTM and CDR2 ANQGSEA. Trimming shortened V by 8 bases and J by 3 bases, and 11 bases separated the two germline ends. In this sample, this clonotype turned up a few times. Those patients with uncontrolled infection, other autoimmune disease, pregnancy or lactation were excluded.

The material sequenced was peripheral blood or thyroid tissue (not recorded which). The chain couples TRBV29-1 to TRBJ2-7; D is possibly TRBD2 (6 bases). The sequence came from an adult woman with Graves' disease, either hyperthyroidism or ophthalmopathy (not recorded which). The CDR3 is CSLDGSYEQYF. The CDR3, as DNA: TGCAGCTTAGACGGGAGCTACGAGCAGTACTTC.